Shown below are 10 T cell receptor beta chains from a single sample sequenced in a study of vaccination and CD4 T cells after COVID-19. Which antigens these TCRs recognize remains unknown. Treatment of the sample: 10-day PBMC culture with coronavirus spike peptide pools or control peptides (ViraFEST assay). During the years 2011-2018, before the COVID-19 pandemic, the unexposed donor's CD4+ T cells were collected. Cultured CD4+ T-cell DNA underwent Oncomine TCR Beta short-read sequencing. TCRdb reprocessed the PCR reads via MiXCR and lists one record per CDR3 protein. The sample holds some 5,900 distinct CDR3 sequences, approximately 30% seen once. Sequenced material: CD4+ T cells from blood, cultured in vitro. These receptor sequences come from a human donor in good health.

This clonotype was seen more than once but under ten times. V gene TRBV7-3 combines with J gene TRBJ2-2, with TRBD1 matching over 8 bases. V was clipped by 5 bases and J by 5 bases; unmatched bases: 4. Germline assignment: CDR1 SGHTA and CDR2 FQGTGA. The CDR3 contains 14 residues. The CDR3 DNA reads as TGTGCCAGCAGCCAACAGGGGGGAACCGGGGAGCTGTTTTTT. It codes for CASSQQGGTGELFF.

The chain carries TRBV12-3 or TRBV12-4 and TRBJ1-5; 7 positions agree with TRBD1. The V and J ends lost 8 bases and 2 bases, in that order; junction bases with no gene match: 6. This CDR3 region has 14 residues. The CDR3 region is CASRRGTGNQPQHF. In DNA, the CDR3 is TGTGCCAGCCGGCGGGGGACAGGCAATCAGCCCCAGCATTTT.

This clonotype showed up just a few times. V usage is TRBV6-5 and J usage is TRBJ1-1; no reliable D call. This CDR3 contains 12 residues. The germline CDR1 and CDR2 sequences are MNHEY and SVGAGI. V shed 4 bases and J shed 3 bases, with 6 bases lying between them. CDR3 sequence: CASSFRDTEAFF. DNA of the CDR3: TGTGCCAGCAGTTTCCGGGACACTGAAGCTTTCTTT.

This clonotype was counted between two and nine times. The chain recombines TRBV5-4 with TRBJ2-5; 8 bases are a match to TRBD2. The germline gives CDR1 SGHNT, CDR2 YYREEE (reference sequence). The CDR3 loop spans 17 amino acids. V shed 0 bases and J 2 bases; nucleotides not matched to a gene: 9. The CDR3 coding sequence is TGTGCCAGCAGCTTGGGTGTGGCTTTAGCGGGACAAGAGACCCAGTACTTC. It translates to CASSLGVALAGQETQYF.

This rearrangement joins TRBV6-1 to TRBJ1-2; 9 bases line up with TRBD1. The CDR3 extends over 14 amino acids. The J segment lost 7 bases and the V segment lost 6 bases, leaving 9 bases of the junction unmatched. Germline loops: CDR1 MNHNS, CDR2 SASEGT. For the CDR3, the DNA is TGTGCCAGCAGCCTCGGGACAGGGAGTTCTGGCTACACCTTC. This gives the protein CASSLGTGSSGYTF.

This chain links TRBV19 with TRBJ1-1; D is undetermined. The CDR3 loop spans 11 amino acids. V was clipped by 1 base and J by 7 bases, with 4 bases between them. Germline CDR1 reads LNHDA; CDR2 reads SQIVND (reference sequence). DNA for the CDR3: TGTGCCAGTAGTATAGGGGTTGAAGCTTTCTTT. Amino acids: CASSIGVEAFF.

There are a few counts of this clonotype. V usage is TRBV20-1 and J usage is TRBJ1-1; D is undetermined. Trimming stripped 1 base from V and 1 base from J, with 10 bases between. In germline, CDR1 is DFQATT, CDR2 SNEGSKA (reference sequence). The CDR3 has 14 amino acids. CDR3: CSARVPPTNTEAFF. The CDR3 DNA is TGCAGTGCTAGAGTCCCCCCGACGAACACTGAAGCTTTCTTT.

V gene TRBV20-1 combines with J gene TRBJ2-4; TRBD1 matches 8 bases. V shed 0 bases and J 11 bases; nucleotides not matched to a gene: 6. The germline V gene has CDR1 DFQATT and CDR2 SNEGSKA (reference sequence). This CDR3 region has 13 residues. The CDR3 region has the DNA TGCAGTGCTAGAGATGACAGGGGCGCTTTTCAGTACTTC. Its translation is CSARDDRGAFQYF.

This chain uses TRBV28 with TRBJ2-1, with no clear D. The CDR3 consists of 17 residues. Germline values: CDR1 MDHEN, CDR2 SYDVKM. V lost 1 base to trimming and J lost 0 bases, with 13 bases between them. The CDR3 bases are TGTGCCAGCAGTTTATATCACTTGCCAAGCTCCTACAATGAGCAGTTCTTC. It translates to CASSLYHLPSSYNEQFF.

J is TRBJ2-5 and V is TRBV4-1; TRBD2 matches at 8 bases. Per the germline V gene, CDR1 is MGHRA and CDR2 is YSYEKL. The CDR3 is 15 amino acids. Losses at the gene ends were 4 bases for V and 4 bases for J; bases not matched to a gene: 8. The CDR3 DNA sequence: TGCGCCAGCAGCCTCGGGACCGCGGGGGGAGAGACCCAGTACTTC. Translation gives CASSLGTAGGETQYF.